This T cell receptor beta chain appears in the sequencing data of a study of shared clonotypes between healthy human individuals. This CDR3 is 15 amino acids long. The V and J ends lost 0 bases and 7 bases respectively, with 15 bases between them. Germline CDR1 reads SGHDN; CDR2 reads FVKESK. The repertoire was sequenced with immunoSEQ multiplex PCR; TCRdb's copy has only in-frame clones and lacks some. The sample has roughly 1,500,000 clones, approximately 98.5% seen once. The chain has TRBV14 and TRBJ2-5; no clear D gene. This TCR derives from a man aged 25 to 45 in good health. The sequencing sample was made of naive CD4+ T cells sorted from blood. As for subset: CD45RA+ positively selected. The CDR3 protein is CASSQDFVGIGTQYF. The DNA for the CDR3 is TGTGCCAGCAGCCAAGATTTTGTGGGTATTGGGACCCAGTACTTC.